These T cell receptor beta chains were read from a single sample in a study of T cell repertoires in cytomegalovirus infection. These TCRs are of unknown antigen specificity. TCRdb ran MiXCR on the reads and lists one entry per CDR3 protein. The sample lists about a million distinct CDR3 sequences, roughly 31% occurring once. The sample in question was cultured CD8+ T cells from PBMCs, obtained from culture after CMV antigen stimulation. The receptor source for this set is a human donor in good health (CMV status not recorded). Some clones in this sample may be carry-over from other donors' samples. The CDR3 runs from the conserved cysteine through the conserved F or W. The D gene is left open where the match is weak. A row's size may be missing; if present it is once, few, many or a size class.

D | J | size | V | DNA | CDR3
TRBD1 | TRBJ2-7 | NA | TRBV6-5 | TGTGCCAGCAGCGAACACCCCGGACAGGCCAACTACGAGCAGTACTTC | CASSEHPGQANYEQYF
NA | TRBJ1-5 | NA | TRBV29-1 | TGCAGCGTTGAAGCGTCCCCGGACGGAAGCAATCAGCCCCAGCATTTT | CSVEASPDGSNQPQHF
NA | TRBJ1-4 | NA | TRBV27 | TGTGCCAGCAGTTTATGGGGGGGGACGGATGAAAAACTGTTTTTT | CASSLWGGTDEKLFF
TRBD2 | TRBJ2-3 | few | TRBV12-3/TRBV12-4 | TGTGCCAGCACCGGGACTAGGAGCACAGATACGCAGTATTTT | CASTGTRSTDTQYF
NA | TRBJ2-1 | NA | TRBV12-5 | TGTGCTAGTGGTTTCGGGCATGAGCAGTTCTTC | CASGFGHEQFF
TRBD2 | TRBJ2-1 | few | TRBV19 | TGTGCCAGTACCAATAGCGGGGGGTCCTCCTACAATGAGCAGTTCTTC | CASTNSGGSSYNEQFF
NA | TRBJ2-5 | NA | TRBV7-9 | TGTGCCAGCTGGGGCGGAGAAGAGACCCAGTACTTC | CASWGGEETQYF
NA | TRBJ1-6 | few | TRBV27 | TGTGCCAGCAGTTTATTGGCAGGGCTTATCTCCTATAATTCACCCCTCCACTTT | CASSLLAGLISYNSPLHF
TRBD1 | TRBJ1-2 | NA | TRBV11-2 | TGTGCCATCACAGGGGCCCCGGACGGCTACACCTTC | CAITGAPDGYTF
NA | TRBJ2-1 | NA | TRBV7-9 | TGTGCCAGCAGCCCTAAGGTTGGACCGTACAATGAGCAGTTCTTC | CASSPKVGPYNEQFF
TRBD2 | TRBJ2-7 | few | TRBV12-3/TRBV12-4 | TGTGCCAGCAGGTTACTAGCGGGGGCCCGCGAGCAGTACTTC | CASRLLAGAREQYF
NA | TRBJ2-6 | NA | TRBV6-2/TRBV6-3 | TGTGCCTGCGTTTGGGTAGGGGCTGGGGCCAACGTCCTGACTTTC | CACVWVGAGANVLTF
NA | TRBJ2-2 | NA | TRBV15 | TGTGCCACCAGCAGAGAAATTGTGAACACCGGGGAGCTGTTTTTT | CATSREIVNTGELFF